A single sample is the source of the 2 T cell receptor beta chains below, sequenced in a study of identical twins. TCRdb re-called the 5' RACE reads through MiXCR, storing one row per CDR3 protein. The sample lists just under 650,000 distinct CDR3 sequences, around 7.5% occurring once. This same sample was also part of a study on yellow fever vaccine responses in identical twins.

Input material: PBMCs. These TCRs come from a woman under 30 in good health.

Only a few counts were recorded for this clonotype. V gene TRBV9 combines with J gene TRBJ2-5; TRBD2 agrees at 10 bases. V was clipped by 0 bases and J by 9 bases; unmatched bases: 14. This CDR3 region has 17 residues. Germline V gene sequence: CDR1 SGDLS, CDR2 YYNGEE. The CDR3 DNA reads TGTGCCAGCAGCGTAGCTCCCCCAGCGGGGGGGGATTCGGCCCAGTACTTC. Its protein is CASSVAPPAGGDSAQYF.

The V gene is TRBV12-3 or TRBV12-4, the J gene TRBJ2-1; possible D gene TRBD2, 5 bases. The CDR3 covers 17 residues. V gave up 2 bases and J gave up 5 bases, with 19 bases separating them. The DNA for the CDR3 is TGTGCCAGCAGTTTAAGGGCCCTAGCTCCGGTCCACAATGAGCAGTTCTTC. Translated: CASSLRALAPVHNEQFF.